The clone carrying this TCR beta chain was seen at least ten times. Its cognate antigen is unknown. The sample comes from a study of T cells after yellow fever vaccination. TCRdb re-analysed the 5' RACE reads in MiXCR, keeping a single row per CDR3 protein. The sample carries approximately 550,000 distinct CDR3 sequences, less than 15% recorded once. The CDR3 is 14 amino acids. Per germline, CDR1 SGHAT and CDR2 FQNNGV. J lost 5 bases, V lost 4 bases, and 2 bases had no gene match. Overall study findings and caveats: Clonotypes appearing in both CD4 and CD8 compartments existed, and their share was small. The study noted that FACS-sorted repertoires could contain abundant clonotypes contaminating from the bulk population. A weaker secondary response peaked on day 5, the primary on day 15.

This specimen was PBMCs, taken on the day of the yellow fever booster vaccination. The TCR comes from a man aged 30 to 39 who received the YFV17D yellow fever vaccine. The rearrangement uses TRBV11-2 and TRBJ2-7; 13 bases map to TRBD2. The CDR3 DNA sequence: TGTGCCAGCAGCTCCGGACTAGCGGGAGACGAGCAGTACTTC. Translated: CASSSGLAGDEQYF.